This TCR beta chain is from a study of vaccination and CD4 T cells after COVID-19 (dated by TCRdb to between 2021 and 2024). Regarding the study in general: Convalescent patients had a positive SARS-CoV-2 result on nasal swab PCR, and of these patients, fewer than ten had mild disease and one had severe disease. The convalescent cohort included six males and four females, with two Hispanic individuals, seven Caucasians, two Asians and one multiracial person. Post-vaccine blood samples were taken a median of approximately 70 days after the second vaccine dose, with a range of 14 to 241 days. In nine to eleven COVID-19 convalescent patients and a handful of infection-naive healthy vaccine recipients, researchers compared the spike-specific CD4+ TCR repertoire from before mRNA vaccination with the repertoire from after. Post-COVID blood samples from convalescent patients were collected a median of roughly 100 days after diagnosis, with a range of roughly 35 to 180 days. Participants got two doses of the Pfizer-BioNTech BNT162b2 vaccine (n=8) or two doses of the Moderna mRNA-1273 vaccine (n=2). Control cultures received a CEFX viral epitope pool as the positive control, an HIV-1 Nef peptide pool as the negative control, or no peptide. Culture stimuli were overlapping spike peptide pools from SARS-CoV-2 and from the common cold coronaviruses HCoV-NL63, HCoV-OC43 and HCoV-229E. General conclusions and limits of the study: Although the median number of SARS-CoV-2-reactive clonotypes went up from roughly 22 after infection to around 40 after vaccination, the increase was not significant. In convalescent patients, a median about 84% of post-vaccine SARS-CoV-2-reactive clones were detected only after vaccination, and vaccine-specific priming was suggested by this finding. Of the vaccine-specific clones in convalescent patients, 304 of 307, or nearly all, reacted only to SARS-CoV-2 spike and did not cross-react with common cold coronaviruses. Relatively few convalescent patients were included in the study, and early timepoints after natural infection were not analyzed.

The treatment or condition label on this specimen signifies: approximately 9-day PBMC culture with coronavirus spike peptide pools or control peptides (ViraFEST assay). To expand antigen-specific T cells with peptide pools and then pick out the expanded clonotypes through TCR sequencing, the study relied on the ViraFEST assay. The positive SARS-CoV-2 PCR tests of the convalescent patients were dated from March to December 2020, before the Alpha, Beta and Delta variants emerged in the United States. About 2 million PBMCs per well were cultured in IMDM with roughly 5% human AB serum and 8.5 to 10 IU/ml IL-2, plus 10 ug/ml peptide pools. Half of the culture medium was replaced with fresh IL-2-containing medium on days 3 and 7. Once the cells had been in culture for less than 11 days, the EasySep CD4+ T cell isolation kit was used to isolate CD4+ T cells by negative selection. PBMCs were separated from whole blood using Ficoll-Paque Plus gradient centrifugation and then either used fresh or cryopreserved at -140C. Each culture condition was generally run in triplicate wells.

The CDR3 holds 15 amino acids from the cysteine to the phenylalanine. Only the CDR3 part of the read is kept: 45 bases, read in frame from the first base. For CDR1 and CDR2, the germline V gene (reference sequence) lists MNHEY and SMNVEV. V is cut by 2 bases and J by 2 bases, and the space between the germline ends is 13 bases. Libraries were made using PCR. At the Johns Hopkins FTIC core, DNA from the cultured CD4+ T cells underwent TCR sequencing with the Oncomine TCR Beta short-read assay. The QIAamp micro DNA kit was used to extract genomic DNA from the cultured CD4+ T cells. Oncomine TCR Beta libraries from cultured CD4+ T cells were pooled using unique dual indexes and sequenced on an Illumina iSeq 100. The paper's data handling went like this. Non-productive sequences were filtered out, and CDR3s that did not start with C, did not end with F or W, or were shorter than 7 amino acids were discarded. Antigen-specific clonotypes were identified using the MANAFEST web application through comparison of peptide-stimulated wells with reference and other culture wells. Positive clones required FDR below 0.05, an odds ratio above 5, and productive frequency above 0.1% in at least two of three replicate wells. A clonotype counted as cross-reactive if it showed significant expansion both in the SARS-CoV-2 spike wells and in at least one common cold coronavirus spike condition. Levenshtein distances (stringdist) and unrooted phylogenetic trees (ape) in R version 3.6.1 were used to assess CDR3 homology. The raw public reads went through TCRdb reprocessing: fastp at Q25, MiXCR clone calling, in-frame beta chains kept. Rows with one shared CDR3 protein collapse into an entry with the most common genes and DNA. Clone size and V and J calls follow TCRdb, not the original study. This sample lists around 19,000 distinct CDR3 sequences; approximately 40% were detected once. Clones ranked in the top ten supply 6.3% of the sample.

Only a few counts were recorded for this clonotype. Its antigen specificity is not known. No quality values exist for individual bases; no much larger clone is one base distant. Here the chain combines TRBV27 and TRBJ2-7, and possibly TRBD1, on 5 matching bases. The sequencing used CD4+ T cells from blood, cultured in vitro, collected before SARS-CoV-2 vaccination. This TCR came from a human donor who had recovered from COVID-19. The DNA is as follows: TGTGCCAGCAGTTTAAAGGGGTCCGGCCCCTACGAGCAGTACTTC. Translated, this gives CASSLKGSGPYEQYF.